This T cell receptor (beta chain) is from a study of T cells in Graves' hyperthyroidism and ophthalmopathy. The overall study: Prior to any treatment, at the point of initial diagnosis, peripheral blood was collected. General study points: In validation, the model predicted ophthalmopathy. These predictions came a median about 6.5 months before onset. Stable hyperthyroidism was separated from ophthalmopathy by a model based on 13 V-J features.

Calling Graves' hyperthyroidism stable meant ophthalmopathy did not progress within 18 months. Note on this clonotype: Its antigen is currently unknown.

Template material for amplifying TCR beta CDR3 regions consisted of RNA transcripts. The HTBI set primed first-round TCR CDR3 RT-PCR. TCRdb fed the multiplex PCR reads into MiXCR, producing one record per CDR3 protein. The sample records 95,000 to 110,000 distinct CDR3 sequences, 15% to 20% being singletons. Input material: blood. This receptor was taken from a woman aged 45-60 years with Graves' hyperthyroidism.

Written as DNA, the CDR3 is TGCGCCAGCAGCCAATATCAGGGGGGTCGCGAGCAGTTCTTC. Translating gives CASSQYQGGREQFF. V and J are TRBV4-1 and TRBJ2-1; D might be TRBD1 (7 bases). This CDR3 is built from 14 residues. CDR1 is MGHRA, CDR2 YSYEKL, per germline. Trimming took 2 bases from V and 10 from J, leaving 15 bases between them.